The entry that follows covers one T cell receptor (beta chain) sequence. The antigen remains unidentified. Both 60 Vbeta primers and 13 Jbeta primers went into the PCR. Repertoires were generated with immunoSEQ multiplex PCR, while TCRdb's copy carries only in-frame clones and drops some. The table has about 150,000 clones, 70% to 80% seen once; the top ten hold approximately 3.7%. This specimen comes from a study of cytomegalovirus exposure and HLA in healthy donors. Study findings and constraints: The study found most TCR sequences rare, yet found some public TCRs in many donors. The listing of fewer than 200 TCR beta chains classed them as cytomegalovirus-associated. A later analysis linked a missense DCLRE1C variant to TCR beta V- and J-gene trimming.

This CDR3 is built from 13 residues. V lost 2 bases and J 8 bases, leaving 14 bases between the germline ends. Germline CDR1 and CDR2: SGHDT and YYEEEE. Specimen: PBMCs. This TCR derives from a human donor in good health. The chain uses TRBV5-6 and TRBJ2-7; tentative D call: TRBD2 (6 bases). CDR3 sequence (DNA): TGTGCCAGCAGCTTAGGGACGGGAGATCAGCAGTACTTC. This sequence encodes CASSLGTGDQQYF. Full variable domain (remainder filled in from reference TRBV5-6 and TRBJ2-7): DAGVTQSPTHLIKTRGQQVTLRCSPKSGHDTVSWYQQALGQGPQFIFQYYEEEERQRGNFPDRFSGHQFPNYSSELNVNALLLGDSALYLCASSLGTGDQQYFGPGTRLTVT.